These 7 T cell receptor beta chains were sequenced from one sample in a study of blood T cell repertoires in COVID-19. Profiling relied on immunoSEQ multiplex PCR, and the TCRdb table lists in-frame clones only, not all of them. The table has roughly 220,000 clones, roughly 85% seen once; the top ten hold roughly 3.4%. Input material: PBMCs or T cells enriched from blood (not recorded which). Receptors originate from a woman in her forties with acute COVID-19.

The chain couples TRBV5-1 to TRBJ1-3; D is perhaps TRBD1 (6 bases). This CDR3 spans 17 amino acids. Trimming cost V 4 bases and J 0 bases, with 17 bases left between them. Per the germline V gene, CDR1 is SGHRS and CDR2 is YFSETQ. The DNA of the CDR3 is TGCGCCAGCAGCCCCCGGGACATGATGAGCTCTGGAAACACCATATATTTT. Translation: CASSPRDMMSSGNTIYF.

The chain joins TRBV4-3 to TRBJ2-3; 9 bases align to TRBD2. Germline assignment: CDR1 LGHNA and CDR2 YSLEER. V lost 0 bases, J lost 4 bases, and 2 bases stayed unmatched. This CDR3 is 15 amino acids long. DNA for the CDR3: TGCGCCAGCAGCCAAGATCGCGGGGGGGCAGATACGCAGTATTTT. Its translation: CASSQDRGGADTQYF.

This chain uses TRBV5-4 with TRBJ2-3, with 15 bases fitting TRBD2. V was clipped by 3 bases and J by 4 bases; unmatched bases: 6. CDR3 length: 17 amino acids. From germline, CDR1 is SGHNT and CDR2 YYREEE (reference sequence). The DNA for the CDR3 is TGTGCCAGCAGCTCGCGGACTAGCGGGGGGGCCCCAGATACGCAGTATTTT. This gives the protein CASSSRTSGGAPDTQYF.

This chain joins TRBV3-1 (or the pseudogene TRBV3-2) and TRBJ2-1; 16 bases match TRBD2. V lost 6 bases and J lost 4; bases outside the gene matches: 3. Germline-derived CDR1 and CDR2 are LGHDT and YNNKEL (reference sequence). The CDR3 spans 16 residues. The CDR3 loop reads CASRGLAGGPYNEQFF. The CDR3 DNA sequence: TGTGCCAGCAGGGGACTAGCGGGGGGGCCTTACAATGAGCAGTTCTTC.

This chain connects TRBV5-4 to TRBJ2-5; perhaps TRBD1 as D (6 bases). CDR1 SGHNT and CDR2 YYREEE come from the germline V gene (reference sequence). Trimming removed 0 bases at V and 4 bases at J, with 13 bases between. This CDR3 has 15 amino acids. The CDR3 region is CASSLDQGRRETQYF. CDR3 nucleotides: TGTGCCAGCAGCTTGGATCAGGGGCGGCGAGAGACCCAGTACTTC.

This chain connects TRBV2 to TRBJ2-5, with 11 bases lining up with TRBD1. Germline V CDR1 and CDR2: SNHLY, FYNNEI. The CDR3 is 14 amino acids. V lost 9 bases and J lost 5; bases outside the gene matches: 8. CDR3 amino acids: CASGQGAQGETQYF. The CDR3 DNA sequence: TGTGCCAGTGGACAGGGGGCGCAAGGGGAGACCCAGTACTTC.

The chain is built from TRBV2 and TRBJ1-1, with D hard to call. This CDR3 comprises 12 residues. CDR1 is SNHLY, CDR2 FYNNEI, per germline. Deletions cut 6 bases from V and 4 bases from J, with 9 bases between. The CDR3 nucleotides are TGTGCCAGCAGAGGAGGTGGCACTGAAGCTTTCTTT. Its protein is CASRGGGTEAFF. Together with reference TRBV2 and TRBJ1-1, the CDR3 gives the full variable domain: EPEVTQTPSHQVTQMGQEVILRCVPISNHLYFYWYRQILGQKVEFLVSFYNNEISEKSEIFDDQFSVERPDGSNFTLKIRSTKLEDSAMYFCASRGGGTEAFFGQGTRLTVV.